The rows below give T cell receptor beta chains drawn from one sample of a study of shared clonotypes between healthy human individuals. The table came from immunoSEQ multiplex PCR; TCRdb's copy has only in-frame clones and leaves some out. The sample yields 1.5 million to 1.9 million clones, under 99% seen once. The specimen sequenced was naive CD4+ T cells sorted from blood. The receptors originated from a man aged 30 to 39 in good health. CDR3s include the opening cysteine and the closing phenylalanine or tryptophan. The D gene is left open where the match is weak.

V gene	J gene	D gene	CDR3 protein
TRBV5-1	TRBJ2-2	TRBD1	CASSFSTGASGELFF
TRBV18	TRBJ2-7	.	CASSFDRSNEQYF
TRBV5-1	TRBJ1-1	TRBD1	CASSRHYRGSTEAFF
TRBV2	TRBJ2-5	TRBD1	CASSSWTGPRETQYF
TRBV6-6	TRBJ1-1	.	CASSPPGRAEAFF
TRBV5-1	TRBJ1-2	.	CASSSTDGYGYTF
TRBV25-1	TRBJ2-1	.	CASSEFNRALSSYNEQFF
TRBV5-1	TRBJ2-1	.	CASSLSPELRGNEQFF
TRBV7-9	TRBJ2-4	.	CASSSTGYIQYF
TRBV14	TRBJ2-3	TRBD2	CASASVAGGRDTQYF
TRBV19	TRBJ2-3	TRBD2	CASSMEVGLVGGTDTQYF
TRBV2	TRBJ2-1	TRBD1	CASSGTGFVGEQFF
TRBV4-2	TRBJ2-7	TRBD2	CASSKSGGPSYEQYF
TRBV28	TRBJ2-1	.	CASSFRYWQNEQFF
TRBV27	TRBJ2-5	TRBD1	CASSWTGAETQYF
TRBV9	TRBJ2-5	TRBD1	CASSLQTGPETQYF
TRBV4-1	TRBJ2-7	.	CASSQDRTGGASYEQYF
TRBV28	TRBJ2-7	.	CASSFRMVSYEQYF
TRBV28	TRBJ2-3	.	CASSFREARITAATDTQYF
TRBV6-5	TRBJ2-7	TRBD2	CASRATSGSYEQYF
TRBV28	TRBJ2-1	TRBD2	CASSPRGSGDYNEQFF
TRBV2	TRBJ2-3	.	CASSEGQGFGTQYF
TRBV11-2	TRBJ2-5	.	CASSLGTNQETQYF
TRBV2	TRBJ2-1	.	CASSPNRLVNEQFF
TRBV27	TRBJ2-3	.	CASSPRGGTGLSVRGGTDTQYF
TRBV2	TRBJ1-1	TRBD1	CASRGQERTEAFF
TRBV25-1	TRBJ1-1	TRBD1	CASSAWDRNTEAFF
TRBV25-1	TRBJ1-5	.	CASSQTKKNQPQHF
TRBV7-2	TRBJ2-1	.	CASTRESYNEQFF
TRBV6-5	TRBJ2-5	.	CASSYPGETQYF
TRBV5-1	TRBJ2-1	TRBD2	CASSLDRLAGHNEQFF
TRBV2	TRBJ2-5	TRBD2	CASSSTSGAQETQYF
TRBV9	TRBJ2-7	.	CASSGGGITDYEQYF
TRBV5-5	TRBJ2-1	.	CASSLKGSGREQFF
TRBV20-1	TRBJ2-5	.	CSARAGQEYF
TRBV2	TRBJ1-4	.	CASREDNGREKLFF